This T cell receptor beta chain derives from a study of cytomegalovirus exposure and HLA in healthy donors. Study in general: Inside one of the first data releases sat roughly 80 million unique TCRs taken from HLA-typed donors. General study points: A later analysis by the authors found several of the most significant clusters apparently linked to common viral pathogens.

About this clone: Its antigen is unidentified.

It was with 60 Vbeta and 13 Jbeta primers that the PCR ran. Assay used: immunoSEQ multiplex PCR; TCRdb lists only in-frame clones, some missing. The table has roughly 120,000 clones, approximately 80% seen once. Per germline, CDR1 SGHAT and CDR2 FQNNGV. J was trimmed by 1 base and V by 5 bases; bases with no gene match: 6. The CDR3 is 16 amino acids. This sequence joins TRBV11-2 and TRBJ2-2; 8 bases map to TRBD2. The sequenced material came from PBMCs. This receptor was obtained from a woman between 40 and 50 years old in good health and CMV-seropositive. In nucleotides, the CDR3 is TGTGCCAGCAGCAATCGACTAGCGCTGAACACCGGGGAGCTGTTTTTT. Translating gives CASSNRLALNTGELFF.